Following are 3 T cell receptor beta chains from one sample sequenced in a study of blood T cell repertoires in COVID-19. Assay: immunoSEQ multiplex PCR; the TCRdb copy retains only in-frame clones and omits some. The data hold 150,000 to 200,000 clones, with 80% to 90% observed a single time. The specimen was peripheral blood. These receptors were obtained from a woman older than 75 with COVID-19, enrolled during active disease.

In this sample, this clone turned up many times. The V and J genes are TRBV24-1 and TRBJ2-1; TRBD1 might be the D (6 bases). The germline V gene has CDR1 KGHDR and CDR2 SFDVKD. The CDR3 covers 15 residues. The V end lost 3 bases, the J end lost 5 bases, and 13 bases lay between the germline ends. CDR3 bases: TGTGCCACCAGTGATGTCGAGGGGACAAACAATGAGCAGTTCTTC. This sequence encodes CATSDVEGTNNEQFF.

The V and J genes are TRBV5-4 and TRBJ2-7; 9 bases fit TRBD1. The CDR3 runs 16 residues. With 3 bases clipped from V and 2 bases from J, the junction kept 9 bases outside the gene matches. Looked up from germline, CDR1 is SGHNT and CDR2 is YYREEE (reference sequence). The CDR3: CASSSERDRVTYEQYF. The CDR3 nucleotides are TGTGCCAGCAGCTCTGAGCGGGACAGGGTTACCTACGAGCAGTACTTC.

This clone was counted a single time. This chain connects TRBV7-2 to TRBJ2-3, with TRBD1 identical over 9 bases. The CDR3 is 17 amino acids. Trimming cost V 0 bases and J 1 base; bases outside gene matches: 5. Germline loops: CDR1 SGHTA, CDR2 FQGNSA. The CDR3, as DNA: TGTGCCAGCAGCTTAGCGTTGAGACAGGGGGGCACAGATACGCAGTATTTT. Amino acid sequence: CASSLALRQGGTDTQYF.